A selection of T cell receptor beta chains follows, all from one sample in a study of blood T cells in healthy people across ages. TCRdb processed the 5' RACE reads anew with MiXCR; each CDR3 protein has one entry. The profile shows about 2 million distinct CDR3 sequences, just under 50% of them singletons. Material for sequencing was blood. These receptors were obtained from a woman between 40 and 50 years old in good health. Both conserved end residues are trimmed from each CDR3. The D gene is left open where the match is weak. A row's size may be missing; if present it is once, few, many or a size class.

NA	TRBD2	TRBV4-3	ASSQEERGGLNEQF
NA	NA	TRBV6-5	ASSNYPETLGIQY
NA	TRBD2	TRBV3-1	ASSQSLGGETQY
few	NA	TRBV5-5	ASSLYTGSYEQY
NA	TRBD2	TRBV6-2/TRBV6-3	ASSTDGRKGANVLT
NA	TRBD2	TRBV10-3	AITGLAGADEQY
few	TRBD1	TRBV20-1	SARVGTGDVGYT
NA	TRBD2	TRBV6-2/TRBV6-3	ASSSGTSGGARDTQY
few	TRBD1	TRBV20-1	SASPLTGGNYEQY
NA	TRBD1	TRBV10-2	ASSPTGKSGYT
NA	NA	TRBV13	ASSLRGPRSYEQY
few	NA	TRBV2	AGTVEKGPKNIQY
NA	NA	TRBV27	ASSLRGGGFYEQY
NA	NA	TRBV28	ASSLMGGQQETQF
NA	TRBD2	TRBV6-5	ASSYSGTSDNEQF
many	TRBD2	TRBV29-1	SVGTSVYEQY
few	NA	TRBV9	ASGYGDTPYEQY
once	NA	TRBV6-6	ASSSHRQALGAEAF
few	TRBD2	TRBV11-2	ASSSSGGTGTQY
few	TRBD2	TRBV20-1	SAPTLADQETQY
once	TRBD2	TRBV9	ASSVVGGGSYNEQF
NA	NA	TRBV4-2	ASSQVEAIADTQY
few	NA	TRBV28	AAGNYGYT
NA	NA	TRBV4-1	ASSLIGPPGNQPQH
few	NA	TRBV12-5	ASGQGTEAF
few	TRBD1	TRBV12-3/TRBV12-4	ASRPRQGAYEQY
NA	NA	TRBV21-1	ASSPPRGGNPYEQY
NA	NA	TRBV7-2	ASTSKRGINSPLH
NA	NA	TRBV15	ATSRDFANEQY
NA	NA	TRBV6-5	ASSSLGGMDEQF
few	NA	TRBV6-2/TRBV6-3	ASSYGIRQY
few	NA	TRBV29-1	SVAMTGGGGYT
few	TRBD2	TRBV3-1	ASSPGGLAGRTYEQY
few	TRBD2	TRBV7-3	ASSRDGGAEETQY
NA	NA	TRBV29-1	SVARRRKIAKGDEQF
NA	NA	TRBV20-1	SFPLQRGYGYT
once	NA	TRBV27	ASSPSLGGLIATNEKLF
few	NA	TRBV25-1	ASSDSAAGDYGYT
NA	NA	TRBV27	ASSLTGIGGNQPQH
NA	NA	TRBV6-1	ASSETQGHSLEQY
NA	NA	TRBV20-1	SADGGEQY
NA	TRBD1	TRBV6-5	ASICRDRGFYEQY
NA	NA	TRBV18	ASSSRTSGDNEQY
NA	TRBD2	TRBV7-9	ASSFYGGGLSSYEQY
NA	NA	TRBV20-1	SAGGADTYNEQF
NA	NA	TRBV2	ASSDETAFNQPQH
NA	NA	TRBV12-3/TRBV12-4	ASSLMQGREQY
few	NA	TRBV2	ASSEIWSSTDTQY
NA	NA	TRBV28	AGSLISAQGRWYGYT
NA	NA	TRBV4-3	ASSQDHTSSYNSPLH
NA	NA	TRBV19	ASSIGGTPEAF
NA	NA	TRBV12-3/TRBV12-4	ASSLFMGGQAWIGYT
NA	TRBD1	TRBV12-3/TRBV12-4	ASSLGGQGAVEQF
NA	TRBD2	TRBV7-6	ASSISGGPNNEQF
NA	NA	TRBV3-1	ASSPPRDTGRDYEQY
NA	NA	TRBV4-2	ASSRRAENEQF
few	NA	TRBV11-2	ASSLARTVYEQY
once	NA	TRBV9	ASSSRVSDEQF
NA	NA	TRBV5-6	ASSLTLTTSYEQY
NA	NA	TRBV5-4	ASSLATALGETQY